This T cell receptor (beta chain) was identified during a study of CD4 T cells in relation to SARS-CoV-2 and coronaviruses. Study in general: Crossreactive spike epitopes shared across donors were mapped to their HLA restriction.

Before the COVID-19 pandemic, during about 2010-2018, CD4+ T cells were taken from unexposed donors. CD4 enrichment then naive enrichment separated naive from memory CD4+ cells. This clone appeared a single time. No antigen is known for it. V lost 7 bases to trimming and J lost 6 bases, with 17 bases between them. Germline V gene sequence: CDR1 KGHDR, CDR2 SFDVKD. This CDR3 spans 15 amino acids. Regarding the study as a whole: No donor gave both pre-pandemic and post-infection samples.

Using immunoSEQ multiplex PCR, the repertoire was profiled, and TCRdb retains in-frame clones only, with some absent. The sample lists 60,000 to 65,000 clones, about 94% seen once, with around 0.15% in the top ten. This clonotype was obtained from a human donor in good health. The J gene is TRBJ2-2, the V gene TRBV24-1; weak D call: TRBD1 (5 bases). Input material: naive CD4+ T cells from PBMCs. The subset denotes: naive CD4+ T cells isolated by negative enrichment. The CDR3 DNA reads TGTGCCACCAGAGGGGCGACCGAAGGCGCCGGGGAGCTGTTTTTT. Translating gives CATRGATEGAGELFF.